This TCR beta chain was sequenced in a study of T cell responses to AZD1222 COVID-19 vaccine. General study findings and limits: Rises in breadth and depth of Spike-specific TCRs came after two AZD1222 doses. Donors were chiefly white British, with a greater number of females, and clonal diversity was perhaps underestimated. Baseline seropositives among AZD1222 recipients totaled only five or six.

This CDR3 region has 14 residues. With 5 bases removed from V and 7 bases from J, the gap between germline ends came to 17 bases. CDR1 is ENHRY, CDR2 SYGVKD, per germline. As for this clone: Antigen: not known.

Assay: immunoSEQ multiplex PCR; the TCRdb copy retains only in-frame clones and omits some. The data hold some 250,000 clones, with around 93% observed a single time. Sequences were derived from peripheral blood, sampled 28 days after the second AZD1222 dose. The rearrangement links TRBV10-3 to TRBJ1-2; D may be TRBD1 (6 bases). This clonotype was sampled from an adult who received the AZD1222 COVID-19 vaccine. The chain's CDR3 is CAISLDSDFFGYTF. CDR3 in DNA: TGTGCCATCAGTTTGGACAGTGACTTTTTTGGCTACACCTTC.